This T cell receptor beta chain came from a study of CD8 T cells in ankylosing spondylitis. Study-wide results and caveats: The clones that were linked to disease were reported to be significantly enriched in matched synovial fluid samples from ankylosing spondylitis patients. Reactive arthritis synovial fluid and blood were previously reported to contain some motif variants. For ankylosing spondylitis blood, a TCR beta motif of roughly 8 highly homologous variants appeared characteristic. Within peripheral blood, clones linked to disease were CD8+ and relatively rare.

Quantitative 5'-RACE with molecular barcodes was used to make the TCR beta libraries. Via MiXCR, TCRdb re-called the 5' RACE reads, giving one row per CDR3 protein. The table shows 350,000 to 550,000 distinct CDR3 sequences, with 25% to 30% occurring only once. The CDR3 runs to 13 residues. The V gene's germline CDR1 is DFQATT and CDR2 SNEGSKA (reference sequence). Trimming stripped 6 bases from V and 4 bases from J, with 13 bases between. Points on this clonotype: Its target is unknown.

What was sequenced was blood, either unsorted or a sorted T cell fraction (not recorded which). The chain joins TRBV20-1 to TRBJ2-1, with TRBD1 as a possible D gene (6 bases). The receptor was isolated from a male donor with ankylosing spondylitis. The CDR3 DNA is TGCAGTGCCCCCGGGACACGTTACAATGAGCAGTTCTTC. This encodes CSAPGTRYNEQFF.